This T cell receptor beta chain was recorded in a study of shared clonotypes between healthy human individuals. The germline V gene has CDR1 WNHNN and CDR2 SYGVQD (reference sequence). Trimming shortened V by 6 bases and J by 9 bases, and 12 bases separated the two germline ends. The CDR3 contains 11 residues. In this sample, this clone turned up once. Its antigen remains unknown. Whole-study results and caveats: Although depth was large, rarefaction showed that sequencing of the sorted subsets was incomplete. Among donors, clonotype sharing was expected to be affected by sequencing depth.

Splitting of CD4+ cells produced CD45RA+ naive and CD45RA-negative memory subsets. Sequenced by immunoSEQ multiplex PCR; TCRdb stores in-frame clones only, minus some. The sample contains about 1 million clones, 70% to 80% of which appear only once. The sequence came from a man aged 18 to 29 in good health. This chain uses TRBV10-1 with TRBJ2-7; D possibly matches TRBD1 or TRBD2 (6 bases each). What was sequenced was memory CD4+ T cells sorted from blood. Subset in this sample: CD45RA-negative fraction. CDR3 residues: CASSLGGRQYF. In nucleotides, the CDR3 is TGCGCCAGCAGCCTCGGGGGCCGGCAGTACTTC.